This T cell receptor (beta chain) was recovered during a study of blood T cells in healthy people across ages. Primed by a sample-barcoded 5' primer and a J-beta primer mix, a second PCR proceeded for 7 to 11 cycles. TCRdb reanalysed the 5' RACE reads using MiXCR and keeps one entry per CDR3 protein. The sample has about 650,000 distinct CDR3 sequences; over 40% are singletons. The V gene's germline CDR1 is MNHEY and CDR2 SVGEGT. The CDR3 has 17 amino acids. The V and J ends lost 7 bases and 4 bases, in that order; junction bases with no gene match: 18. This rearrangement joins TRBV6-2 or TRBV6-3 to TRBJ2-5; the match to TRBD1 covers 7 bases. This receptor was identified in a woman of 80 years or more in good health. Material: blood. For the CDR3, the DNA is TGTGCCAGCACTCTATACCCCAATACAGGGGCACGAGAGACCCAGTACTTC. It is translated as CASTLYPNTGARETQYF.